Presented here are 17 T cell receptor beta chains from one specimen sequenced in a study of Graves' ophthalmopathy and Graves' hyperthyroidism. The authors amplified TCR beta CDR3 regions, and they did so from RNA transcripts for repertoire sequencing. Amplification began with first-round RT-PCR using HTBI primers, then second-round multiplex PCR was performed. From the multiplex PCR reads, TCRdb called clonotypes with MiXCR, one entry per CDR3 protein. The sample includes around 600,000 distinct CDR3 sequences, more than 40% seen only once; the top ten take over 2.5%. Input material: peripheral blood. These receptors were obtained from an adult man with Graves' ophthalmopathy.

This clonotype showed up just a few times. V and J are TRBV7-8 and TRBJ2-7, with D perhaps being TRBD1 or TRBD2 (5 bases each). The CDR3 covers 14 residues. Trimming shortened V by 3 bases and J by 4 bases, and 13 bases separated the two germline ends. Germline assignment: CDR1 SGHVS and CDR2 FQNEAQ. CDR3 in DNA: TGTGCCAGCAGCTTCGGGAACAGGCCATACGAGCAGTACTTC. The encoded protein is CASSFGNRPYEQYF.

This chain's CDR3 is CASSQEYGNQPQHF. Here the CDR3 DNA reads TGTGCCAGCAGCCAAGAATACGGGAATCAGCCCCAGCATTTT. The chain links TRBV3-1 to TRBJ1-5; unclear D gene. Germline loops: CDR1 LGHDT, CDR2 YNNKEL (reference sequence). V was clipped by 0 bases and J by 4 bases, with 7 bases between them. This CDR3 contains 14 residues.

V usage is TRBV5-1 and J usage is TRBJ1-4, with 7 bases aligning to TRBD1. The CDR3 contains 15 residues. Germline CDR1 and CDR2: SGHRS and YFSETQ. J was trimmed by 8 bases and V by 4 bases; bases with no gene match: 11. The CDR3 nucleotides are TGCGCCAGCAGCACCAGACAGGGCCGAGGGGAAAAACTGTTTTTT. Amino acids: CASSTRQGRGEKLFF.

This rearrangement joins TRBV6-6 to TRBJ2-2, with D possibly TRBD1 on 5 matching bases. The V and J ends lost 7 bases and 1 base respectively, with 10 bases between them. The CDR3 totals 14 residues. The germline gives CDR1 MNHNY, CDR2 SVGAGI (reference sequence). In nucleotides, the CDR3 is TGTGCCAGCATTATTCAGGGGAACACCGGGGAGCTGTTTTTT. It specifies CASIIQGNTGELFF.

The chain couples TRBV11-1 to TRBJ1-2, with D tentatively TRBD1 (6 bases). The CDR3 has 16 residues. Germline values: CDR1 SGHAT, CDR2 FQDESV (reference sequence). The V end lost 5 bases, the J end lost 4 bases, and 20 bases lay between the germline ends. This chain's CDR3 is CASSRMTEQGGYGYTF. For the CDR3, the DNA is TGTGCCAGCAGCCGAATGACCGAACAGGGAGGCTATGGCTACACCTTC.

This clonotype was picked up many times. The chain combines TRBV20-1 with TRBJ1-5; possible D gene TRBD1, 6 bases. The V end was cut by 3 bases, the J end by 2 bases, with 11 bases between. Germline loops: CDR1 DFQATT, CDR2 SNEGSKA (reference sequence). The CDR3 is made up of 14 amino acids. The CDR3 protein is CSARQGYGNQPQHF. DNA for the CDR3: TGCAGTGCTAGGCAGGGGTACGGCAATCAGCCCCAGCATTTT.

CDR3: CASRDQGFGEQFF. CDR3 in DNA: TGTGCCAGCAGGGACCAAGGATTCGGTGAGCAGTTCTTC. The chain joins TRBV7-9 to TRBJ2-1; D call uncertain. The CDR3 is 13 residues long. The V gene lost 6 bases and the J gene lost 9 bases, with 15 bases spanning the gap. Germline lookup yields CDR1 SEHNR and CDR2 FQNEAQ (reference sequence).

In its sample, this clonotype was seen a few times. The V and J genes are TRBV4-1 and TRBJ1-1, with D hard to call. Between the trimmed V and J ends, which lost 1 base and 11 bases, there was a span of 8 bases. CDR3 length equals 11 residues. Germline CDR1 MGHRA, CDR2 YSYEKL. In DNA form, the CDR3 reads TGCGCCAGCAGCCAAGGGGTAGGGGCTTTCTTT. It codes for CASSQGVGAFF.

Many counts were recorded for this clonotype. The chain links TRBV7-8 to TRBJ1-2, with 7 bases aligning to TRBD1. The germline gives CDR1 SGHVS, CDR2 FQNEAQ. The CDR3 has 15 amino acids. The ends lost 1 base at V and 4 bases at J; junction bases unmatched: 6. CDR3 nucleotides: TGTGCCAGCAGCTTAGAAGGGGGCGGAGGCTATGGCTACACCTTC. It is translated as CASSLEGGGGYGYTF.

This chain uses TRBV2 with TRBJ2-7; D not resolved. In germline, CDR1 is SNHLY, CDR2 FYNNEI. Trimming shortened V by 6 bases and J by 2 bases, and 17 bases separated the two germline ends. This CDR3 is 15 amino acids long. The CDR3 DNA sequence: TGTGCCAGCAGGCCGAGTTCTCAGAACACCTACGAGCAGTACTTC. Protein sequence: CASRPSSQNTYEQYF.

This clonotype was seen at least ten times. The chain recombines TRBV12-3 or TRBV12-4 with TRBJ1-2, with 7 bases aligning to TRBD1. Unmatched junction bases numbered 5, after V lost 6 bases and J lost 4 bases. The CDR3 runs to 13 residues. In DNA form, the CDR3 reads TGTGCCAGCAGGAGGGACAGTTTCTATGGCTACACCTTC. The encoded protein is CASRRDSFYGYTF.

This clonotype was seen repeatedly, ten times or more. This sequence joins TRBV27 and TRBJ1-5, with TRBD1 identical over 9 bases. With V trimmed by 8 bases and J by 5 bases, 1 base remained unmatched. This CDR3 has 12 amino acids. Germline CDR1 and CDR2: MNHEY and SMNVEV (reference sequence). Here the CDR3 DNA reads TGTGCCAGCGGGGACAGGGATCAGCCCCAGCATTTT. Protein: CASGDRDQPQHF.

This clonotype was detected ten times or more. V gene TRBV7-9 combines with J gene TRBJ1-1; D ambiguous. Per the germline V gene, CDR1 is SEHNR and CDR2 is FQNEAQ (reference sequence). This CDR3 contains 12 residues. Trimming took off 8 bases at V and 2 bases at J, with 9 bases between the two ends. CDR3 DNA: TGTGCCAGCGGTAACGGTAACACTGAAGCTTTCTTT. The encoded protein is CASGNGNTEAFF.

This rearrangement joins TRBV15 to TRBJ2-2; 9 nucleotides line up with TRBD2. The CDR3 spans 15 residues. V shed 0 bases and J 6 bases; nucleotides not matched to a gene: 2. Looked up from germline, CDR1 is LNHNV and CDR2 is YYDKDF (reference sequence). CDR3 region: CATSREREGSGELFF. Written as DNA, the CDR3 is TGTGCCACCAGCAGAGAGCGGGAGGGCTCCGGGGAGCTGTTTTTT.

This clonotype was seen ten or more times. The chain couples TRBV11-1 to TRBJ1-6; 7 bases are a match to TRBD1. This CDR3 is built from 14 residues. Unmatched junction bases numbered 4, after V lost 5 bases and J lost 6 bases. Germline V gene data show CDR1 as SGHAT and CDR2 as FQDESV (reference sequence). DNA for the CDR3: TGTGCCAGCAGCATCGACAGGGCTAATTCACCCCTCCACTTT. Translated: CASSIDRANSPLHF.

The V and J genes are TRBV6-2 or TRBV6-3 and TRBJ2-7; 9 positions agree with TRBD1. Germline V gives CDR1 MNHEY, CDR2 SVGEGT. CDR3 length equals 13 residues. After removal of 6 bases from V and 5 bases from J, the junction contained 5 bases not matched to a gene. The CDR3 DNA reads as TGTGCCAGCAGGGGGACAGGGTTCCACGAGCAGTACTTC. As protein: CASRGTGFHEQYF.

The sample holds a few counts of this clonotype. The rearrangement links TRBV15 to TRBJ2-6, with no clear D. Per germline, CDR1 LNHNV and CDR2 YYDKDF (reference sequence). This CDR3 comprises 17 residues. Trimming stripped 0 bases from V and 1 base from J, with 10 bases between. CDR3 protein: CATSRDFGWSGANVLTF. DNA for the CDR3: TGTGCCACCAGCAGAGATTTTGGGTGGTCTGGGGCCAACGTCCTGACTTTC.